A selection of T cell receptor beta chains follows, all from one sample in a study of cytomegalovirus exposure and HLA in healthy donors. Generated by immunoSEQ multiplex PCR, the TCRdb table keeps only in-frame clones and is missing some. The table includes approximately 150,000 clones, about 77% detected once. The specimen sequenced was PBMCs. These receptors were taken from a woman in her forties or fifties in good health and CMV-seronegative. The CDR3 runs from the conserved cysteine through the conserved F or W. A D gene is named only where the DNA matches it firmly. Size is stated for part of the rows, as once, few or many counts, or as a class when the clone is expanded.

v_gene	d_gene	j_gene	abundance	CDR3nt	CDR3aa
TRBV23-1	TRBD2	TRBJ2-1	NA	TGCGCCAGCCGCAATCCAGCGGGAGGACATGAGCAGTTCTTC	CASRNPAGGHEQFF
TRBV5-1	NA	TRBJ2-1	NA	TGCGCCAGCCAAGCTTGGACCGGTTCTAGCGCCTACAATGAGCAGTTCTTC	CASQAWTGSSAYNEQFF
TRBV5-1	TRBD1	TRBJ1-1	NA	TGCGCCAGCAGCCCGGGACAGCAGAACACTGAAGCTTTCTTT	CASSPGQQNTEAFF
TRBV6-1	NA	TRBJ1-1	NA	TGTGCCGGCAGCCCCCCCGGCCTCAGCGGCACTGAAGCTTTCTTT	CAGSPPGLSGTEAFF
TRBV30	NA	TRBJ1-3	NA	TGTGCCTGGAGCCCCCGGGCAGGGCGGTCTGGAAACACCATATATTTT	CAWSPRAGRSGNTIYF
TRBV2	NA	TRBJ2-7	NA	TGTGCCAGCAGTCTAACCCCTCGAGCTACGGCCTACGAGCAGTACTTC	CASSLTPRATAYEQYF
TRBV5-1	TRBD2	TRBJ2-1	NA	TGCGCCAGCCAATTGATAGCGGGATCCGGGCAGTTCTTC	CASQLIAGSGQFF
TRBV5-1	NA	TRBJ1-1	NA	TGCGCCAGCAGGGGACAATCCATGAACACTGAAGCTTTCTTT	CASRGQSMNTEAFF
TRBV7-2	TRBD1	TRBJ2-1	NA	TGTGCCAGCAGCCGCCCAGGGCCAGGGGGTGGACTGCAGTTCTTC	CASSRPGPGGGLQFF
TRBV7-2	NA	TRBJ1-2	NA	TGTGCCAGCAGCCTGGGGGGTTTGTATGGCTACACCTTC	CASSLGGLYGYTF
TRBV7-9	NA	TRBJ1-2	NA	TGTGCCAGCAGCTTAGCCGGCAGGGTGGATGGCTACACCTTC	CASSLAGRVDGYTF
TRBV2	TRBD1	TRBJ2-1	NA	TGTGCCAGCATCCCTCGAGGACAGGGGGATGAGCAGTTCTTC	CASIPRGQGDEQFF
TRBV27	NA	TRBJ2-7	NA	TGTGCCAGCAGTTTATACGGCTACTACGAGCAGTACTTC	CASSLYGYYEQYF
TRBV7-9	TRBD1	TRBJ1-6	NA	TGTGCCAGCAGCCTGGCGACAGGGTATTCACCCCTCCACTTT	CASSLATGYSPLHF
TRBV5-6	NA	TRBJ1-1	NA	TGTGCCAGCAGATATGAGGGAGACACTGAAGCTTTCTTT	CASRYEGDTEAFF
TRBV10-3	NA	TRBJ1-2	NA	TGTGCCATCAGTGAGTCTGGGGGGTACTATGGCTACACCTTC	CAISESGGYYGYTF
TRBV4-1	NA	TRBJ1-2	NA	TGCGCCAGCAGCCCCGATAGAGACAGGAACCCCTATGGCTACACCTTC	CASSPDRDRNPYGYTF
TRBV19	NA	TRBJ1-1	NA	TGTGCCAGTGGTGGGGTGAGGGATCGGACTGAAGCTTTCTTT	CASGGVRDRTEAFF
TRBV28	NA	TRBJ1-5	NA	TGTGCCAGCAGTTTCGATCAGCCCCAGCATTTT	CASSFDQPQHF
TRBV7-2	TRBD1	TRBJ2-7	NA	TGTGCCAGCAGCTTAGCGCTAGGGACAGGGGTCGAGCAGTACTTC	CASSLALGTGVEQYF
TRBV28	NA	TRBJ1-5	NA	TGTGCCAGCAGTCCCCCCCGCCACCGGAATCAGCCCCAGCATTTT	CASSPPRHRNQPQHF
TRBV5-4	TRBD2	TRBJ2-3	NA	TGTGCCAGCAGCCCCCGGCAGCGGGACCTCACAGATACGCAGTATTTT	CASSPRQRDLTDTQYF
TRBV4-2	NA	TRBJ1-4	NA	TGTGCCAGCAGCCAAGCGGAGGCAACTAATGAAAAACTGTTTTTT	CASSQAEATNEKLFF
TRBV10-3	NA	TRBJ1-6	NA	TGTGCCACCAGGACAGAGACCAATTCACCCCTCCACTTT	CATRTETNSPLHF
TRBV28	TRBD2	TRBJ2-3	NA	TGTGCCAGCAGTTTCCGGGCGGGCCGGGAGGGCCTCGGGGATACGCAGTATTTT	CASSFRAGREGLGDTQYF
TRBV15	TRBD1	TRBJ1-2	NA	TGTGCCACCAGCAGGGACAGGGGTGCATGGGGCTACACCTTC	CATSRDRGAWGYTF
TRBV5-8	TRBD1	TRBJ1-5	NA	TGTGCCAGCAGCTTTAGGACAGGGTTGGTACCCCAGCATTTT	CASSFRTGLVPQHF
TRBV4-2	TRBD1	TRBJ1-1	once	TGTGCCAGCAGCCAAGAACAGGGGGCAGGGACTGAAGCTTTCTTT	CASSQEQGAGTEAFF
TRBV4-1	TRBD1	TRBJ1-2	NA	TGCGCCAGCAGCCAACCGGGACAGCAATATGGCTACACCTTC	CASSQPGQQYGYTF
TRBV9	NA	TRBJ1-4	NA	TGTGCCAGCAGCGTCCGGACTAATGAAAAACTGTTTTTT	CASSVRTNEKLFF
TRBV6-5	TRBD1	TRBJ1-2	NA	TGTGCCAGCAGTTACAGGGGGCGCAACTATGGCTACACCTTC	CASSYRGRNYGYTF
TRBV4-3	NA	TRBJ1-2	NA	TGCGCCAGCAGCCCTAGCACAGCCTTGGATTACTATGGCTACACCTTC	CASSPSTALDYYGYTF
TRBV11-3	NA	TRBJ2-2	NA	TGTGCCAGCAGGGTCGGGGGGAACACCGGGGAGCTGTTTTTT	CASRVGGNTGELFF
TRBV7-2	NA	TRBJ2-7	NA	TGTGCCAGCAGCTTAGCCCCGGACGGGACCTACGAGCAGTACTTC	CASSLAPDGTYEQYF
TRBV6-5	NA	TRBJ2-7	NA	TGTGCCAGCAGTTCCAACCGAGGAACCTACGAGCAGTACTTC	CASSSNRGTYEQYF
TRBV6-5	NA	TRBJ2-7	NA	TGTGCCAGCAGACACCCAGCGGGCCCCTCCTACGAGCAGTACTTC	CASRHPAGPSYEQYF
TRBV6-1	TRBD1	TRBJ1-5	NA	TGTGCCAGCAGTGAAGTTGGGACAGCTCATCAGCCCCAGCATTTT	CASSEVGTAHQPQHF
TRBV15	NA	TRBJ1-5	NA	TGTGCCACCAGCAGAGACAACGGGATGGGGCCCCAGCATTTT	CATSRDNGMGPQHF
TRBV5-4	NA	TRBJ2-3	NA	TGTGCCAGCAGCTTGGAGGGAAGCAGGGGCCGAAGTGGAGATACGCAGTATTTT	CASSLEGSRGRSGDTQYF
TRBV28	NA	TRBJ1-2	NA	TGTGCCAGCAATCCTCCGGGATACTATGGCTACACCTTC	CASNPPGYYGYTF
TRBV6-6	TRBD2	TRBJ2-5	NA	TGTGCCAGCAGCCTCGGGACTAGCGGGGGCCCTCTGGCCCAGTACTTC	CASSLGTSGGPLAQYF
TRBV7-2	NA	TRBJ2-5	NA	TGTGCCAGCAGCTTCACCGGGTCCGGGGAGACCCAGTACTTC	CASSFTGSGETQYF
TRBV28	TRBD1	TRBJ2-5	NA	TGTGCCAGCACCTCCGGGACAGGGGGAAAGGGGGCGACCCAGTACTTC	CASTSGTGGKGATQYF
TRBV7-2	TRBD2	TRBJ2-1	NA	TGTGCCAGCAGCCGGACTAGCGGGGGTTATGAGCAGTTCTTC	CASSRTSGGYEQFF
TRBV28	TRBD1	TRBJ1-5	once	TGTGCCAGCAGTTCGGGACAGCCACTTAGCAATCAGCCCCAGCATTTT	CASSSGQPLSNQPQHF
TRBV27	NA	TRBJ2-1	NA	TGTGCCAGCAGTTTTCGGGGAGTCTACAATGAGCAGTTCTTC	CASSFRGVYNEQFF
TRBV6-5	NA	TRBJ2-1	NA	TGTGCCAGCACCCCTCTAGTTGGTGAGCAGTTCTTC	CASTPLVGEQFF
TRBV2	NA	TRBJ2-7	NA	TGTGCCAGCAGGGACAGTGGGTACGAGCAGTACTTC	CASRDSGYEQYF
TRBV9	TRBD2	TRBJ2-5	few	TGTGCCAGCAGTTACGCCTCCAGCGGGATGGTGGAGACCCAGTACTTC	CASSYASSGMVETQYF
TRBV6-5	NA	TRBJ2-1	NA	TGTGCCAGCAGGTCGGGGACTGGCCTCAATGAGCAGTTCTTC	CASRSGTGLNEQFF
TRBV9	NA	TRBJ2-1	NA	TGTGCCAGCAGCGCTACTAGTTTATCGAGTGAGCAGTTCTTC	CASSATSLSSEQFF
TRBV29-1	NA	TRBJ1-1	few	TGCAGCGTTGGATTTTGGGGGCTAGAGGGGACTGAAGCTTTCTTT	CSVGFWGLEGTEAFF
TRBV6-4	NA	TRBJ2-6	NA	TGTGCCAGCAGTGCTTTGGCCAACTCTGGGGCCAACGTCCTGACTTTC	CASSALANSGANVLTF
TRBV5-4	NA	TRBJ2-3	NA	TGTGCCAGCAGCTTCGCAGGGGCCACAGATACGCAGTATTTT	CASSFAGATDTQYF